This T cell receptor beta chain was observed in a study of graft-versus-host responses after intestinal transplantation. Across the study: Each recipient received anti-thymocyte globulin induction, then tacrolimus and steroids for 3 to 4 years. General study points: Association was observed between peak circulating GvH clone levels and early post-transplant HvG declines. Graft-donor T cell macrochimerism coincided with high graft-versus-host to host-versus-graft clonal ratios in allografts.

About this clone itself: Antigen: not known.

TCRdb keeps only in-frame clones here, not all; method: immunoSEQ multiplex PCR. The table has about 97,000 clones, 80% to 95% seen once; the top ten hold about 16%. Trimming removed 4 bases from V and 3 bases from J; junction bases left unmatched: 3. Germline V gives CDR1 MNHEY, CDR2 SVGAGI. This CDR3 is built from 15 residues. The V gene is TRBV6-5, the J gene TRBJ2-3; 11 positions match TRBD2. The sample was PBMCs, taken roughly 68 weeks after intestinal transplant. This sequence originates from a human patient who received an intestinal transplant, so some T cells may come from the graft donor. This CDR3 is CASSFSGGGTDTQYF. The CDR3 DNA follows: TGTGCCAGCAGTTTTAGCGGGGGGGGGACAGATACGCAGTATTTT.